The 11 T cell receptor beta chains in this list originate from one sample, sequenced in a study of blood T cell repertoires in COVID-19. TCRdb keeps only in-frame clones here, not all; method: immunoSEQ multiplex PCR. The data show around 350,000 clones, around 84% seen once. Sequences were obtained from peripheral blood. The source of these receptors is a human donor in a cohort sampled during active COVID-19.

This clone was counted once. In DNA form, the CDR3 reads TGTGCCAGCAGCTCGGGACTAACCACCTACGAGCAGTACTTC. Translated: CASSSGLTTYEQYF. The chain uses TRBV7-3 and TRBJ2-7, with 7 nucleotides matching TRBD2. Germline-derived CDR1 and CDR2 are SGHTA and FQGTGA. With V trimmed by 4 bases and J by 2 bases, 5 bases remained unmatched. The CDR3 has 14 residues.

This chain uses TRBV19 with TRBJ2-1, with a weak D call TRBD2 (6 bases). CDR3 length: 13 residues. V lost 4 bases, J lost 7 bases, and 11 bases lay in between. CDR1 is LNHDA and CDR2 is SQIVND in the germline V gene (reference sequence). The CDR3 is CASSTSGGNEQFF. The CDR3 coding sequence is TGTGCCAGTAGTACCAGTGGGGGGAATGAGCAGTTCTTC.

As DNA, the CDR3 is TGTGCCAGCAGTGAAGGGACAGGGGTCTATGGCTACACCTTC. Translating it yields CASSEGTGVYGYTF. The chain carries TRBV2 and TRBJ1-2; TRBD1 agrees at 9 bases. The trim removed 1 base at V and 4 bases at J, leaving 1 base unmatched. This CDR3 spans 14 amino acids. Germline CDR1 reads SNHLY; CDR2 reads FYNNEI.

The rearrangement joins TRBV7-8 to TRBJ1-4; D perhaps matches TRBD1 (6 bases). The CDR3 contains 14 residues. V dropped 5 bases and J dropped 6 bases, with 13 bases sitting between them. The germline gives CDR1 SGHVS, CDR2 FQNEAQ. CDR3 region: CASSLLRTDEKLFF. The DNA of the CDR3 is TGTGCCAGCAGCCTCCTCAGGACAGATGAAAAACTGTTTTTT. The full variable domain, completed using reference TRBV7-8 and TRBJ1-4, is GAGVSQSPRYKVAKRGQDVALRCDPISGHVSLFWYQQALGQGPEFLTYFQNEAQLDKSGLPSDRFFAERPEGSVSTLKIQRTQQEDSAVYLCASSLLRTDEKLFFGSGTQLSVL.

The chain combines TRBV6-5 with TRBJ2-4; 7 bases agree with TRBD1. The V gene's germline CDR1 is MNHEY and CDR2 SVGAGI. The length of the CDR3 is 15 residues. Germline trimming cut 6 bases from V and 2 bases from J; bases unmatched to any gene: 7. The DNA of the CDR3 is TGTGCCAGCAGGCACGACAGGGAAACCAAAAACATTCAGTACTTC. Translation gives CASRHDRETKNIQYF.

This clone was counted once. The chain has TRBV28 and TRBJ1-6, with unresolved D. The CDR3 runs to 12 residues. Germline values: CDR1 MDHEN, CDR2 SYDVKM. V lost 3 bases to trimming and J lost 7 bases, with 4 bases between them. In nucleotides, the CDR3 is TGTGCCAGCAGTTTCCAGAATTCACCCCTCCACTTT. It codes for CASSFQNSPLHF. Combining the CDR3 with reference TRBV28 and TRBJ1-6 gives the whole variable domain DVKVTQSSRYLVKRTGEKVFLECVQDMDHENMFWYRQDPGLGLRLIYFSYDVKMKEKGDIPEGYSVSREKKERFSLILESASTNQTSMYLCASSFQNSPLHFGNGTRLTVT.

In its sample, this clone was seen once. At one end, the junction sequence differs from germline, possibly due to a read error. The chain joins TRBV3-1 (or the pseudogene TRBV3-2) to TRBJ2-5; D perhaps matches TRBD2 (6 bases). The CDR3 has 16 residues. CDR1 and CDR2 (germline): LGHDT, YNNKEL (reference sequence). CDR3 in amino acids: CANSQGRRAGRETQYF. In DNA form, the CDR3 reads TGTGCCAACAGCCAAGGAAGGAGGGCTGGGAGAGAGACCCAGTACTTC.

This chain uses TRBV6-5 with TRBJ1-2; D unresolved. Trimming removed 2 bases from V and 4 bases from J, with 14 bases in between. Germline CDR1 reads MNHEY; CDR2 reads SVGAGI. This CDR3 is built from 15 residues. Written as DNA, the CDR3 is TGTGCCAGCAGTTACAGGCGGGATTCACCCTATGGCTACACCTTC. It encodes CASSYRRDSPYGYTF.

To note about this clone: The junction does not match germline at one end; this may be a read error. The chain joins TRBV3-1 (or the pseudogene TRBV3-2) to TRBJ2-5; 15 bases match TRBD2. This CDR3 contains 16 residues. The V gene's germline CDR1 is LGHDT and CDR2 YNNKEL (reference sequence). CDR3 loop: CASSQDPGLAGGRADF. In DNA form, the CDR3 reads TGTGCCAGCAGCCAAGATCCGGGACTAGCGGGGGGCCGAGCCGACTTC.

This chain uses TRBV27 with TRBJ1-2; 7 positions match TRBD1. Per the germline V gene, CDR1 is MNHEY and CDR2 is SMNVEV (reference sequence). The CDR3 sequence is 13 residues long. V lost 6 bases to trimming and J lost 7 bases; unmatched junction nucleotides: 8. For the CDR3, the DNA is TGTGCCAGCAGGGTAGGGGGCGAAAGTGGCTACACCTTC. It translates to CASRVGGESGYTF.

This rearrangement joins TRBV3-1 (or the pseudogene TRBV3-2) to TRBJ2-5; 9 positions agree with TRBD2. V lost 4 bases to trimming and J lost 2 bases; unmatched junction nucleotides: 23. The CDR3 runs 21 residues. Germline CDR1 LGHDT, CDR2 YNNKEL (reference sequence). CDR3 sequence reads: CASSLGAFGTDYLAGQETQYF. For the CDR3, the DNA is TGTGCCAGCAGCCTGGGGGCCTTCGGGACAGACTACCTAGCGGGGCAAGAGACCCAGTACTTC.